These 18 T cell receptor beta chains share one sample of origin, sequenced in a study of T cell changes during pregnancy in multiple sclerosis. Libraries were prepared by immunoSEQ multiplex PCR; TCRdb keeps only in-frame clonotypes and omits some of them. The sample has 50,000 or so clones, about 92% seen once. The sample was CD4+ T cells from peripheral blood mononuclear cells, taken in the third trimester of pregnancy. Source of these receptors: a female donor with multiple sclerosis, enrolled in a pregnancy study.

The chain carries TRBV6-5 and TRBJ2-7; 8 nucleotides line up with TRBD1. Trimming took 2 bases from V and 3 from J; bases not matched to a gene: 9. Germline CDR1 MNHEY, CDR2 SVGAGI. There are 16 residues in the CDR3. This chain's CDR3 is CASSYPPAGGDYEQYF. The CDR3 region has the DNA TGTGCCAGCAGTTACCCTCCGGCAGGGGGCGACTACGAGCAGTACTTC.

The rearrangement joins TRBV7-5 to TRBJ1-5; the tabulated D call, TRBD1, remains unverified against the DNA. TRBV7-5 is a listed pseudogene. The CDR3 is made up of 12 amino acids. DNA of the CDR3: TGTGTCAGAGCTACAGGGGTTCAGCCCCAGCATTTT. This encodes CVRATGVQPQHF.

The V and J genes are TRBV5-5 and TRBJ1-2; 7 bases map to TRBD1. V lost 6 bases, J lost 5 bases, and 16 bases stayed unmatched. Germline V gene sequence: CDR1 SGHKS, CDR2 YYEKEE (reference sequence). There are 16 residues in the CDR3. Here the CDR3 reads CASIQFPPDRLYGYTF. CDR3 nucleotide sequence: TGTGCCAGCATCCAATTCCCCCCGGACAGGCTTTATGGCTACACCTTC. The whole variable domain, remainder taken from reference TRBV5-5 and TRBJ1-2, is DAGVTQSPTHLIKTRGQQVTLRCSPISGHKSVSWYQQVLGQGPQFIFQYYEKEERGRGNFPDRFSARQFPNYSSELNVNALLLGDSALYLCASIQFPPDRLYGYTFGSGTRLTVV.

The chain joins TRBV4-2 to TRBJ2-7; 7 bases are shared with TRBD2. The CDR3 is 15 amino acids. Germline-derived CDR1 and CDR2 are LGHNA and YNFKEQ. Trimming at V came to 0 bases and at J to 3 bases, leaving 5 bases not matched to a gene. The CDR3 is CASSQDLAGDYEQYF. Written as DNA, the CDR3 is TGTGCCAGCAGCCAAGATCTTGCGGGAGACTACGAGCAGTACTTC.

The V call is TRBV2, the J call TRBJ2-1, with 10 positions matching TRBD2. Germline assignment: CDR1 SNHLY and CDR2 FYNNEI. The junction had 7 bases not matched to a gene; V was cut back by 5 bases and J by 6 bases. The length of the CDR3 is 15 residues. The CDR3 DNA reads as TGTGCCAGCAGTCAGTCTAGCGGGAGTCCCAATGAGCAGTTCTTC. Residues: CASSQSSGSPNEQFF.

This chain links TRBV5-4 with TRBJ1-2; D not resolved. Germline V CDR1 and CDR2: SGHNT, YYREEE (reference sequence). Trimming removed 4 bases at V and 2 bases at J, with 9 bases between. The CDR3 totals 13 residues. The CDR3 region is CASSLEANYGYTF. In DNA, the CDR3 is TGTGCCAGCAGCCTTGAGGCCAACTATGGCTACACCTTC. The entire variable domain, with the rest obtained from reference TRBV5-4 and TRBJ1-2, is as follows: ETGVTQSPTHLIKTRGQQVTLRCSSQSGHNTVSWYQQALGQGPQFIFQYYREEENGRGNFPPRFSGLQFPNYSSELNVNALELDDSALYLCASSLEANYGYTFGSGTRLTVV.

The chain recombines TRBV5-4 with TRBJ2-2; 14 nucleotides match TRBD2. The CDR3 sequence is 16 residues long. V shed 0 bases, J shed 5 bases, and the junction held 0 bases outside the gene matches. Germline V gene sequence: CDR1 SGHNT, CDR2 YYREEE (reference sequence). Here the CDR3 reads CASSLGLAGGTGELFF. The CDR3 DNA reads TGTGCCAGCAGCTTGGGACTAGCGGGGGGGACCGGGGAGCTGTTTTTT.

The CDR3 DNA is TGCGCCAGCAGCACGGGTACAGGGGATGGCTACACCTTC. Encoded protein: CASSTGTGDGYTF. V gene TRBV5-1 combines with J gene TRBJ1-2; TRBD1 matches at 7 bases. The CDR3 totals 13 residues. Germline values: CDR1 SGHRS, CDR2 YFSETQ. J was trimmed by 6 bases and V by 4 bases; bases with no gene match: 6.

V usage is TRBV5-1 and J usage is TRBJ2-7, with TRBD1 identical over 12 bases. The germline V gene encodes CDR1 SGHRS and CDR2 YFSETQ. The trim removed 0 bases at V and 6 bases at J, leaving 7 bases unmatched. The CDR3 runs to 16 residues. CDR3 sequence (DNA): TGCGCCAGCAGCTTGGTTGGGACAGGGGGCAAAGGCGAGCAGTACTTC. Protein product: CASSLVGTGGKGEQYF.

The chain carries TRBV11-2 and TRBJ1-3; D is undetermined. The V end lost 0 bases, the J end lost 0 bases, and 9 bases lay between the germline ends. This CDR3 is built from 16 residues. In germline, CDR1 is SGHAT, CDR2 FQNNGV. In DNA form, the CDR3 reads TGTGCCAGCAGCTTAGATCGTACGGGCTCTGGAAACACCATATATTTT. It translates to CASSLDRTGSGNTIYF.

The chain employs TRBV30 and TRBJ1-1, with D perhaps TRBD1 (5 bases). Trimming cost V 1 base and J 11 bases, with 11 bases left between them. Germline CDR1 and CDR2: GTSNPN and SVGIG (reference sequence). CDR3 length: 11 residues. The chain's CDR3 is CAWSEGIGAFF. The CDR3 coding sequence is TGTGCCTGGAGTGAGGGGATAGGGGCTTTCTTT. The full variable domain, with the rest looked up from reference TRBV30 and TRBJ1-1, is SQTIHQWPATLVQPVGSPLSLECTVEGTSNPNLYWYRQAAGRGLQLLFYSVGIGQISSEVPQNLSASRPQDRQFILSSKKLLLSDSGFYLCAWSEGIGAFFGQGTRLTVV.

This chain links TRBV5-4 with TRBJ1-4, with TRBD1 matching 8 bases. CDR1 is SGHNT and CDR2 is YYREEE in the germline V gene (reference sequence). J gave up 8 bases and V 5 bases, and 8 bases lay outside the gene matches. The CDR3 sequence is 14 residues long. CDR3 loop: CASSLQGAPEKLFF. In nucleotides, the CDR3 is TGTGCCAGCAGTCTCCAGGGGGCTCCCGAAAAACTGTTTTTT.

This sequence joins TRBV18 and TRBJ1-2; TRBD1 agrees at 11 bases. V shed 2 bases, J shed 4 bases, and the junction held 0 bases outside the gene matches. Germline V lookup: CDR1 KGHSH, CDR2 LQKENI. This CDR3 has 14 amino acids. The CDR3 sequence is CASSPGTGGYGYTF. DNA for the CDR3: TGTGCCAGCTCACCAGGGACAGGGGGCTATGGCTACACCTTC.

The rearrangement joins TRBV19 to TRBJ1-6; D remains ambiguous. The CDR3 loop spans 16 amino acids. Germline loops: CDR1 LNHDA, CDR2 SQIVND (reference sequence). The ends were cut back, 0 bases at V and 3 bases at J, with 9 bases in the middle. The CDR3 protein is CASSIDDRGYNSPLHF. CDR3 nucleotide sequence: TGTGCCAGTAGTATAGACGACCGGGGCTATAATTCACCCCTCCACTTT.

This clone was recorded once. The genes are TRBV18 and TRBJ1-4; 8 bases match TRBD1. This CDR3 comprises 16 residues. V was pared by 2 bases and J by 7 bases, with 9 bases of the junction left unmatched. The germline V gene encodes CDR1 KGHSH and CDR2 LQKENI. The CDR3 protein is CASSPTRQGLSEKLFF. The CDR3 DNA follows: TGTGCCAGCTCACCAACGCGACAGGGGCTCAGTGAAAAACTGTTTTTT.

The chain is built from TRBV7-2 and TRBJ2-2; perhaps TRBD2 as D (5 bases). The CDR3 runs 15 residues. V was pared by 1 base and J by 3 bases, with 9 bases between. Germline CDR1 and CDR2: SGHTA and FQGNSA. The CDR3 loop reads CASSLDGMYTGELFF. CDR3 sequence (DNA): TGTGCCAGCAGCTTAGACGGGATGTACACCGGGGAGCTGTTTTTT.

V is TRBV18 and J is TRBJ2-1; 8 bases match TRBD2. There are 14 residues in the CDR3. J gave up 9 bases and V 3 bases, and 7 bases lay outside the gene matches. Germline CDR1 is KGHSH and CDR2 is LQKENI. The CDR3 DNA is TGTGCCAGCTCACCCGGGAGGGGTAGAGTTGAGCAGTTCTTC. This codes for CASSPGRGRVEQFF.

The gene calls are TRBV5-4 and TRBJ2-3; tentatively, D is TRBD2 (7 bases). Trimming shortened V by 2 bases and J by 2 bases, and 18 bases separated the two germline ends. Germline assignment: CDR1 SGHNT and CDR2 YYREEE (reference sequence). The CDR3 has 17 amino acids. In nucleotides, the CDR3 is TGTGCCAGCAGCTTTGGGAGTAGGCGGGGGCTCACAGATACGCAGTATTTT. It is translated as CASSFGSRRGLTDTQYF.